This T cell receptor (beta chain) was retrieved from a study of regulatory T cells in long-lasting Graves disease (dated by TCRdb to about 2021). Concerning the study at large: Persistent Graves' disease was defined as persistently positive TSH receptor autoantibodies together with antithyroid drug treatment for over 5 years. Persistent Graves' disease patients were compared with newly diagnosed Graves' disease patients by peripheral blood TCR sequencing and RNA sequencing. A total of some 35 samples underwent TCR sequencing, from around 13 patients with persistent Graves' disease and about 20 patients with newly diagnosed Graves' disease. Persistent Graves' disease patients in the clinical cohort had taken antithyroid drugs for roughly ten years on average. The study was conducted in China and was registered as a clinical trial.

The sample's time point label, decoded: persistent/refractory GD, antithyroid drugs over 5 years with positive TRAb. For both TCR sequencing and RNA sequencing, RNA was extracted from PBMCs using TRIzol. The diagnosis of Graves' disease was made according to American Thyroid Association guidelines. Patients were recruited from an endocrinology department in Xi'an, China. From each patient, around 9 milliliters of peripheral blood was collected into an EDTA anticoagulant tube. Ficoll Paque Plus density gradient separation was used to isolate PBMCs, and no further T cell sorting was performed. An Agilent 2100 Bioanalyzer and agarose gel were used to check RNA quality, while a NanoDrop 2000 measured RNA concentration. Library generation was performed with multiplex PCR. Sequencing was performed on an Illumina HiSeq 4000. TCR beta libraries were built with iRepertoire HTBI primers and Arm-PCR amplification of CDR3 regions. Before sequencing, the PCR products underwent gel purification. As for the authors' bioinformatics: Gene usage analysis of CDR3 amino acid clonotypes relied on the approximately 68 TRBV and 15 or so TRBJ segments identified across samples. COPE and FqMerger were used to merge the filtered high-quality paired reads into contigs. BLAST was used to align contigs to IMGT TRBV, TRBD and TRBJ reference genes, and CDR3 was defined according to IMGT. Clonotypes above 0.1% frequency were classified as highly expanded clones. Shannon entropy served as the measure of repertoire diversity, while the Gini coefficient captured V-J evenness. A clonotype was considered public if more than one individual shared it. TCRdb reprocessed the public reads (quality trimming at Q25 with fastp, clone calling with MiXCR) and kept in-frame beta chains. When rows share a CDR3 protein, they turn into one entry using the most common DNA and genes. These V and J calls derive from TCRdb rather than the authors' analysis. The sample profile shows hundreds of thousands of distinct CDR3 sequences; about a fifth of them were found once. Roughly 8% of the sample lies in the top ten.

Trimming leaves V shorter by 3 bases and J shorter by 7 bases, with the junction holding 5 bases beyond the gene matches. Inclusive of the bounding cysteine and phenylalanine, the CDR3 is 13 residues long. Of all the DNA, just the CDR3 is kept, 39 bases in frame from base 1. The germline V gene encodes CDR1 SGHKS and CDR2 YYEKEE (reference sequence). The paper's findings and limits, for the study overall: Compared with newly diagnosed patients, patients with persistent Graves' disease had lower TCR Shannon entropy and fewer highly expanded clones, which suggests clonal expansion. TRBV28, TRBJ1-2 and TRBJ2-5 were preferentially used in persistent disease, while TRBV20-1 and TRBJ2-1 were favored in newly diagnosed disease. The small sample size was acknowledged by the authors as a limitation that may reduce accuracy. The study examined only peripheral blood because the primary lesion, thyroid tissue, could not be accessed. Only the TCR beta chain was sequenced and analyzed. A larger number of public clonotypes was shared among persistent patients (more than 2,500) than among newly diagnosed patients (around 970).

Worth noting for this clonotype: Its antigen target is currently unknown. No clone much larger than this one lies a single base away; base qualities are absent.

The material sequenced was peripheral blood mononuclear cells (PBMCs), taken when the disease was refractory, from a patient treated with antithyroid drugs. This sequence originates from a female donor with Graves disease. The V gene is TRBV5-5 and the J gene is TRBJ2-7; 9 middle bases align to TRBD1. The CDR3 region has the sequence CASSSGQGEEQYF. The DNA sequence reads TGTGCCAGCAGCTCGGGACAGGGTGAAGAGCAGTACTTC.